The sequence of this TCR beta chain was determined in a study of T cell clones after liver transplantation. Study in general: Draws occurred before transplant, before withdrawal, and after complete or failed withdrawal. General study results and limits: Post-transplant time points were not standardized, so conclusions are preliminary.

Measured with immunoSEQ multiplex PCR; TCRdb has only the in-frame clones, and not every one. The table includes about 15,000 clones, about four fifths detected once. Comments on this clone: Antigen unknown.

The CDR3 sequence is 15 residues long. The J segment lost 10 bases and the V segment lost 0 bases, leaving 8 bases of the junction unmatched. Germline CDR1 reads MNHEY; CDR2 reads SVGAGI. The chain uses TRBV6-5 and TRBJ1-4; TRBD1 matches 7 bases. This material consisted of CD8+ T cells from blood, taken 47 months after liver transplant. This clonotype was sampled from a human patient who received a liver transplant. Some of these T cells may belong to the graft donor. CDR3 in DNA: TGTGCCAGCAGTTACTCAACAGGGGTGACAGGAAAACTGTTTTTT. Encoded protein: CASSYSTGVTGKLFF.